A single sample gave rise to the 17 T cell receptor beta chains below, sequenced in a study of radiotherapy plus CTLA-4 blockade in lung cancer. Repertoires were generated with immunoSEQ multiplex PCR, while TCRdb's copy carries only in-frame clones and drops some. The data hold around 40,000 clones, with about 77% observed a single time. Here the sequenced sample was peripheral blood, taken from a patient treated with radiotherapy plus ipilimumab. Receptors were obtained from a human donor with non-small cell lung cancer who had stable disease on radiotherapy plus ipilimumab.

The chain recombines TRBV5-4 with TRBJ2-5; 7 bases agree with TRBD1. Judging by the DNA end, TRBJ2-7 fits better; the J call may be wrong. The germline gives CDR1 SGHNT, CDR2 YYREEE (reference sequence). The CDR3 length is 13 residues. The CDR3 DNA follows: TGTGCCAGCAGCCTCACAGGGGTCAACGAGCAGTACTTC. Translating gives CASSLTGVNEQYF.

The chain links TRBV18 to TRBJ1-2; possibly TRBD1 for D (5 bases). Germline V gives CDR1 KGHSH, CDR2 LQKENI. Trimming removed 3 bases from V and 3 bases from J, with 14 bases in between. The CDR3 extends over 15 amino acids. DNA for the CDR3: TGTGCCAGCTCACCGGGACTGCTATTCGACTATGGCTACACCTTC. Residues: CASSPGLLFDYGYTF.

By proportion, this clone is medium-sized. This chain links TRBV9 with TRBJ1-1, with a possible D match to TRBD1 (6 bases). V was clipped by 4 bases and J by 7 bases, with 23 bases between them. The V gene's germline CDR1 is SGDLS and CDR2 YYNGEE. The CDR3 has 16 residues. The CDR3 sequence: CASSPPRQQGFNEAFF. DNA for the CDR3: TGTGCCAGCAGCCCCCCACGGCAACAGGGATTTAATGAAGCTTTCTTT.

The V gene is TRBV11-3, the J gene TRBJ2-5, with TRBD1 as a possible D gene (5 bases). The germline V gene encodes CDR1 SGHNT and CDR2 YENEEA. This CDR3 is 14 amino acids long. Trimming took off 1 base at V and 2 bases at J, with 8 bases between the two ends. The CDR3 loop is CASSLAPGQETQYF. In DNA, the CDR3 is TGTGCCAGCAGCTTAGCTCCAGGGCAAGAGACCCAGTACTTC.

The chain employs TRBV5-4 and TRBJ2-6, with TRBD1 matching 7 bases. The V and J ends lost 10 bases and 0 bases, in that order; junction bases with no gene match: 10. CDR1 is SGHNT, CDR2 YYREEE, per germline (reference sequence). CDR3 length: 16 amino acids. This CDR3 reads CAVGGQAVSGANVLTF. Written as DNA, the CDR3 is TGTGCCGTTGGTGGACAGGCCGTCTCTGGGGCCAACGTCCTGACTTTC.

The genes are TRBV6-5 and TRBJ1-2; 7 positions agree with TRBD1. The CDR3 is 13 residues long. Germline assignment: CDR1 MNHEY and CDR2 SVGAGI. The V gene end was trimmed by 2 bases and the J gene end by 10 bases; junction bases not matched to a gene: 7. DNA of the CDR3: TGTGCCAGCAGTTACCGACGGGACAGAGCCTACACCTTC. Amino acid sequence: CASSYRRDRAYTF.

This clone occurred once. The chain has TRBV10-2 and TRBJ2-5, with TRBD2 identical over 8 bases. The CDR3 is 13 amino acids. Losses at the gene ends were 4 bases for V and 5 bases for J; bases not matched to a gene: 3. The germline gives CDR1 WSHSY, CDR2 SAAADI. The CDR3 region has the DNA TGCGCCAGCAGTGTTAGCGGGGCTGAGACCCAGTACTTC. Protein sequence: CASSVSGAETQYF.

V gene TRBV7-3 combines with J gene TRBJ2-3; 7 bases map to TRBD1. The ends lost 0 bases at V and 7 bases at J; junction bases unmatched: 10. CDR3 length: 16 residues. The germline V gene has CDR1 SGHTA and CDR2 FQGTGA. CDR3 sequence (DNA): TGTGCCAGCAGCTTAACGCTAAAAGGGGGCGCGAATACGCAGTATTTT. This sequence encodes CASSLTLKGGANTQYF. Variable domain in full (rest from reference TRBV7-3 and TRBJ2-3): GAGVSQTPSNKVTEKGKYVELRCDPISGHTALYWYRQSLGQGPEFLIYFQGTGAADDSGLPNDRFFAVRPEGSVSTLKIQRTERGDSAVYLCASSLTLKGGANTQYFGPGTRLTVL.

This rearrangement joins TRBV7-6 to TRBJ2-7, with TRBD2 matching 13 bases. The CDR3 length is 15 residues. Germline values: CDR1 SGHVS, CDR2 FNYEAQ. Germline trimming cut 5 bases from V and 5 bases from J; bases unmatched to any gene: 6. The CDR3 sequence is CASSPPGLAGNEQYF. The CDR3 nucleotides are TGTGCCAGCAGCCCCCCGGGACTAGCGGGGAACGAGCAGTACTTC.

The CDR3 reads CASSRGGNEAFF. The DNA of the CDR3 is TGTGCCAGCAGTCGAGGGGGTAATGAAGCTTTCTTT. The chain joins TRBV2 to TRBJ1-1; D might be TRBD1 (6 bases). This CDR3 comprises 12 residues. Trimming left V 5 bases short and J 7 bases short, with 11 bases between. Germline values: CDR1 SNHLY, CDR2 FYNNEI.

This rearrangement joins TRBV29-1 to TRBJ2-1, with 16 bases fitting TRBD2. V lost 3 bases and J lost 0; bases outside the gene matches: 2. The CDR3 has 17 residues. Germline CDR1 and CDR2: SQVTM and ANQGSEA. For the CDR3, the DNA is TGCAGCGTTGAGGGACTAGCGGGGGGGAGCTCCTACAATGAGCAGTTCTTC. Amino acid sequence: CSVEGLAGGSSYNEQFF.

V is TRBV5-6 and J is TRBJ2-5; 8 bases fit TRBD1. J gave up 4 bases and V 4 bases, and 9 bases lay outside the gene matches. CDR3 length: 15 residues. Germline CDR1 SGHDT, CDR2 YYEEEE. As DNA, the CDR3 is TGTGCCAGCAGCGAGACAGGGGTACCCACAGAGACCCAGTACTTC. Residues: CASSETGVPTETQYF.

This CDR3 is CASSLGGGREKLFF. CDR3 DNA: TGCGCCAGCAGCTTGGGCGGGGGCCGCGAAAAACTGTTTTTT. The chain carries TRBV5-1 and TRBJ1-4, with a tentative D call TRBD1 (6 bases). The germline V gene encodes CDR1 SGHRS and CDR2 YFSETQ. The CDR3 loop spans 14 amino acids. The V end lost 0 bases, the J end lost 8 bases, and 11 bases lay between the germline ends.

The genes are TRBV10-1 and TRBJ2-7, with TRBD2 as a possible D gene (5 bases). V was shortened by 2 bases and J by 0 bases, with 11 bases between the two germline ends. This CDR3 has 15 residues. Germline V gives CDR1 WNHNN, CDR2 SYGVQD (reference sequence). The DNA for the CDR3 is TGCGCCAGCAGTGAGGGACTCCAGAGCTCCTACGAGCAGTACTTC. It codes for CASSEGLQSSYEQYF.

The rearrangement uses TRBV7-6 and TRBJ2-1; 9 positions agree with TRBD1. V lost 5 bases and J lost 8; bases outside the gene matches: 19. CDR3 size: 18 residues. Germline lookup yields CDR1 SGHVS and CDR2 FNYEAQ. CDR3 loop: CASSLLRGTGLVSDEQFF. In DNA, the CDR3 is TGTGCCAGCAGCCTCCTACGGGGGACAGGGCTGGTGTCGGATGAGCAGTTCTTC.

The CDR3 reads CASSYDATGELFF. DNA of the CDR3: TGTGCCAGCAGCTACGATGCGACCGGGGAGCTGTTTTTT. The chain has TRBV5-4 and TRBJ2-2, with D unclear. Germline-derived CDR1 and CDR2 are SGHNT and YYREEE (reference sequence). Deletions cut 3 bases from V and 5 bases from J, with 8 bases between. CDR3 length equals 13 residues.

V is TRBV27 and J is TRBJ1-5; D perhaps matches TRBD1 (6 bases). The V gene's germline CDR1 is MNHEY and CDR2 SMNVEV (reference sequence). The CDR3 consists of 14 residues. With 5 bases removed from V and 3 bases from J, the gap between germline ends came to 11 bases. The CDR3 DNA reads TGTGCCAGCAGTATAAGGGGGATCAATCAGCCCCAGCATTTT. Protein sequence: CASSIRGINQPQHF.